These 28 T cell receptor beta chains came from one sample sequenced in a study of blood T cell repertoires in COVID-19. Here immunoSEQ multiplex PCR was the method, and the copy in TCRdb shows in-frame clones only, minus some. The repertoire includes around 130,000 clones, around 80% of them detected once, and 10% to 13% sits in the top ten. The sample comprised peripheral blood. The receptors derive from a human donor in a cohort sampled during active COVID-19.

The chain has TRBV7-2 and TRBJ2-3; 7 bases align to TRBD1. Germline lookup yields CDR1 SGHTA and CDR2 FQGNSA. V gave up 0 bases and J gave up 6 bases; unmatched junction bases: 9. The CDR3 loop spans 16 amino acids. The DNA for the CDR3 is TGTGCCAGCAGCTTAGCCCCGGGACAGATGACTGATACGCAGTATTTT. It yields the protein CASSLAPGQMTDTQYF. Variable domain in full (rest from reference TRBV7-2 and TRBJ2-3): GAGVSQSPSNKVTEKGKDVELRCDPISGHTALYWYRQSLGQGLEFLIYFQGNSAPDKSGLPSDRFSAERTGGSVSTLTIQRTQQEDSAVYLCASSLAPGQMTDTQYFGPGTRLTVL.

This rearrangement joins TRBV9 to TRBJ2-7; possibly TRBD2 for D (5 bases). V was trimmed by 0 bases and J by 6 bases, leaving 10 bases between them. The CDR3 loop spans 13 amino acids. Germline values: CDR1 SGDLS, CDR2 YYNGEE. The CDR3: CASSVASRGEQYF. Here the CDR3 DNA reads TGTGCCAGCAGCGTAGCGTCCCGGGGCGAGCAGTACTTC.

The CDR3 DNA is TGTGCCAGCAGCTTGGCCGCGGGACAGGGGGGGGGAGAGCAGTACTTC. Protein sequence: CASSLAAGQGGGEQYF. The chain uses TRBV5-4 and TRBJ2-7, with 11 bases identical to TRBD1. CDR3 length: 16 amino acids. Germline CDR1 is SGHNT and CDR2 is YYREEE (reference sequence). With V trimmed by 0 bases and J by 7 bases, 9 bases remained unmatched.

CDR3 sequence: CASGGTGNPFYEQYF. For the CDR3, the DNA is TGTGCCAGCGGAGGGACAGGCAACCCCTTTTACGAGCAGTACTTC. The chain employs TRBV28 and TRBJ2-7, with 8 nucleotides matching TRBD1. The V segment lost 8 bases and the J segment 4 bases; nucleotides outside the gene matches: 13. The CDR3 sequence is 15 residues long. CDR1 is MDHEN, CDR2 SYDVKM, per germline.

This clone has only a few counts. The chain links TRBV5-6 to TRBJ1-2; possibly TRBD1 for D (5 bases). The CDR3 has 14 residues. Germline CDR1 and CDR2: SGHDT and YYEEEE. V lost 1 base and J 6 bases, leaving 13 bases between the germline ends. The CDR3 sequence is CASSLFDSGNGYTF. The CDR3 DNA follows: TGTGCCAGCAGCTTGTTTGACTCAGGGAATGGCTACACCTTC.

The chain employs TRBV6-4 and TRBJ2-1; TRBD2 aligns across 10 bases. The CDR3 length is 14 residues. Looked up from germline, CDR1 is MRHNA and CDR2 is SNTAGT. With 5 bases clipped from V and 5 bases from J, the junction kept 3 bases outside the gene matches. The CDR3 nucleotides read TGTGCCAGCAGTCCGGGACTAGCGCACAATGAGCAGTTCTTC. Its translation is CASSPGLAHNEQFF.

Only a few counts were recorded for this clone. The chain has TRBV7-8 and TRBJ2-1, with 8 bases lining up with TRBD1. Germline V CDR1 and CDR2: SGHVS, FQNEAQ. The CDR3 loop spans 15 amino acids. Unmatched junction bases numbered 12, after V lost 5 bases and J lost 9 bases. CDR3 sequence (DNA): TGTGCCAGCAGCCCCGGACAGGGTAGGGTAAGTGAGCAGTTCTTC. Residues: CASSPGQGRVSEQFF.

The chain links TRBV9 to TRBJ1-1, with 7 bases that match TRBD1. The CDR3 totals 14 residues. J lost 4 bases, V lost 4 bases, and 7 bases had no gene match. Germline CDR1 reads SGDLS; CDR2 reads YYNGEE. The CDR3 sequence: CASSRQGERTEAFF. The CDR3 nucleotides are TGTGCCAGCAGCAGACAGGGTGAGCGCACTGAAGCTTTCTTT. The variable domain in full, with the rest retrieved from reference TRBV9 and TRBJ1-1, is DSGVTQTPKHLITATGQRVTLRCSPRSGDLSVYWYQQSLDQGLQFLIQYYNGEERAKGNILERFSAQQFPDLHSELNLSSLELGDSALYFCASSRQGERTEAFFGQGTRLTVV.

The chain has TRBV7-9 and TRBJ2-7; TRBD1 aligns across 8 bases. The CDR3 consists of 13 residues. CDR1 and CDR2 from the germline V gene are SEHNR and FQNEAQ (reference sequence). V trimming: 3 bases; J trimming: 5 bases; junction bases outside the gene matches: 3. The CDR3 region is CASSFDRGNEQYF. The CDR3 nucleotides read TGTGCCAGCAGCTTCGACAGGGGAAACGAGCAGTACTTC.

The V gene is TRBV6-1, the J gene TRBJ1-6; D is perhaps TRBD1 (5 bases). V dropped 2 bases and J dropped 4 bases, with 9 bases sitting between them. This CDR3 has 15 amino acids. Germline V lookup: CDR1 MNHNS, CDR2 SASEGT. CDR3 nucleotides: TGTGCCAGCAGTGAATTGGGGCAATATAATTCACCCCTCCACTTT. Protein product: CASSELGQYNSPLHF.

The genes are TRBV3-1 (or the pseudogene TRBV3-2) and TRBJ2-7; TRBD1 matches at 9 bases. J lost 2 bases, V lost 2 bases, and 1 base had no gene match. Germline V gives CDR1 LGHDT, CDR2 YNNKEL (reference sequence). The CDR3 loop spans 14 amino acids. CDR3 protein: CASSQWTGAYEQYF. CDR3 nucleotides: TGTGCCAGCAGCCAATGGACAGGGGCCTACGAGCAGTACTTC.

The chain carries TRBV4-1 and TRBJ1-4, with 8 bases fitting TRBD1. Germline V gives CDR1 MGHRA, CDR2 YSYEKL. J was trimmed by 3 bases and V by 1 base; bases with no gene match: 4. This CDR3 has 16 amino acids. CDR3 sequence (DNA): TGCGCCAGCAGCCAAGGGTCGACAGGGGCTAATGAAAAACTGTTTTTT. This sequence encodes CASSQGSTGANEKLFF.

This clone was recorded a few times. The V and J genes are TRBV5-5 and TRBJ1-2, with D hard to call. The V gene's germline CDR1 is SGHKS and CDR2 YYEKEE (reference sequence). With 4 bases removed from V and 5 bases from J, the gap between germline ends came to 12 bases. The CDR3 is 13 residues long. CDR3 amino acids: CASSEGIVYGYTF. The CDR3 nucleotides are TGTGCCAGCAGCGAGGGAATCGTTTATGGCTACACCTTC.

The rearrangement uses TRBV6-2 or TRBV6-3 and TRBJ2-3, with a possible D match to TRBD2 (7 bases). CDR3 length: 15 amino acids. The V end lost 0 bases, the J end lost 8 bases, and 15 bases lay between the germline ends. Germline lookup yields CDR1 MNHEY and CDR2 SVGEGT. CDR3 residues: CASSYSRGGAGTQYF. CDR3 nucleotides: TGTGCCAGCAGTTACTCGAGAGGGGGGGCCGGTACGCAGTATTTT.

The chain couples TRBV10-3 to TRBJ1-5; possibly TRBD1 for D (5 bases). The V end was cut by 9 bases, the J end by 2 bases, with 14 bases between. Germline V gene data show CDR1 as ENHRY and CDR2 as SYGVKD. The CDR3 spans 14 residues. In nucleotides, the CDR3 is TGTGCCATTCGTCAGGGTCGGGGCAATCAGCCCCAGCATTTT. Protein product: CAIRQGRGNQPQHF.

In regard to this clone: Because the CDR3's place on the DNA is in doubt, the DNA is left out and the CDR3 is given as listed by TCRdb. This chain joins TRBV21-1 and TRBJ2-1; the D call of TRBD1 is as the table states it, not checked on the DNA. TRBV21-1 is given as a pseudogene. Inclusive of both ends, the CDR3 amounts to 15 amino acids. CDR3 sequence: CASRWGQGTGIEQFF.

The V call is TRBV4-1, the J call TRBJ2-1, with D perhaps matching TRBD1 (6 bases). The CDR3 is 16 amino acids. V dropped 2 bases and J dropped 7 bases, with 18 bases sitting between them. CDR1 is MGHRA and CDR2 is YSYEKL in the germline V gene. The CDR3 reads CASSQPTGHPLNEQFF. The CDR3, as DNA: TGCGCCAGCAGCCAACCCACGGGACACCCTTTGAATGAGCAGTTCTTC.

The CDR3 region is CASSPYAPSPYNEQFF. The DNA for the CDR3 is TGTGCCAGCTCACCGTATGCCCCAAGCCCCTACAATGAGCAGTTCTTC. The V and J genes are TRBV18 and TRBJ2-1, with D unresolved. V was trimmed by 3 bases and J by 2 bases, leaving 14 bases between them. The CDR3 totals 16 residues. From germline, CDR1 is KGHSH and CDR2 LQKENI.

The chain is built from TRBV5-5 and TRBJ2-1, with D unresolved. V was pared by 2 bases and J by 12 bases, with 15 bases between. CDR1 SGHKS and CDR2 YYEKEE come from the germline V gene (reference sequence). The CDR3 spans 13 residues. CDR3 in DNA: TGTGCCAGCAGCTTCCAGACTGCCGAAGTGCAGTTCTTC. Translation: CASSFQTAEVQFF.

The chain carries TRBV28 and TRBJ2-7, with a possible D match to TRBD1 (5 bases). This CDR3 region has 16 residues. Germline V gene lookup returns CDR1 MDHEN and CDR2 SYDVKM. Trimming cost V 3 bases and J 3 bases, with 18 bases left between them. CDR3 sequence reads: CASSFRQSSMNYEQYF. The CDR3 coding sequence is TGTGCCAGCAGTTTTCGACAGTCTTCAATGAACTACGAGCAGTACTTC.

This chain links TRBV19 with TRBJ1-5; weak D call: TRBD1 (5 bases). Per germline, CDR1 LNHDA and CDR2 SQIVND (reference sequence). V was cut by 5 bases and J by 4 bases, with 12 bases left in between. The CDR3 contains 14 residues. CDR3 amino acids: CASSGAAGNQPQHF. Written as DNA, the CDR3 is TGTGCCAGTAGTGGGGCCGCGGGGAATCAGCCCCAGCATTTT.

Points on this clone: One junction end does not reproduce the germline sequence, and a read error may be involved. This chain links TRBV3-1 (or the pseudogene TRBV3-2) with TRBJ1-2; D is perhaps TRBD1 (6 bases). This CDR3 spans 12 amino acids. Germline CDR1 is LGHDT and CDR2 is YNNKEL (reference sequence). In nucleotides, the CDR3 is TGTGCCAGCAGCCCCAACTACCGGGACATGTCATTC. It yields the protein CASSPNYRDMSF.

The chain couples TRBV2 to TRBJ1-6; perhaps TRBD1 as D (6 bases). The germline V gene encodes CDR1 SNHLY and CDR2 FYNNEI. The CDR3 contains 15 residues. V gave up 10 bases and J gave up 6 bases, with 19 bases separating them. The CDR3 DNA reads TGTGCCATCCCGCTATCCACAGGGTTTAATTCACCCCTCCACTTT. Translation: CAIPLSTGFNSPLHF.

CDR3 nucleotide sequence: TGTGCCTGGAGTCAGGGATCGGGCAATGAGCAGTTCTTC. Translation: CAWSQGSGNEQFF. The chain links TRBV30 to TRBJ2-1; TRBD1 is a possible D gene (5 bases). Germline CDR1 reads GTSNPN; CDR2 reads SVGIG (reference sequence). The CDR3 has 13 residues. With 2 bases removed from V and 6 bases from J, the gap between germline ends came to 11 bases.

The rearrangement joins TRBV11-2 to TRBJ2-3, with a weak D call TRBD1 (5 bases). CDR3 length equals 14 residues. Germline V gives CDR1 SGHAT, CDR2 FQNNGV. Trimming stripped 1 base from V and 7 bases from J, with 12 bases between. CDR3 amino acids: CASSLAQGSNTQYF. The CDR3 DNA sequence: TGTGCCAGCAGCTTAGCCCAGGGCTCTAATACGCAGTATTTT.

The chain is built from TRBV27 and TRBJ1-1, with 10 bases matching TRBD1. Trimming cost V 4 bases and J 0 bases; bases outside gene matches: 2. The CDR3 sequence is 15 residues long. Per germline, CDR1 MNHEY and CDR2 SMNVEV (reference sequence). CDR3 DNA sequence: TGTGCCAGCAGTTGGGACAGGGGTTTGAACACTGAAGCTTTCTTT. Translating it yields CASSWDRGLNTEAFF.

The chain has TRBV5-6 and TRBJ1-1, with a tentative D call TRBD1 (5 bases). Germline values: CDR1 SGHDT, CDR2 YYEEEE. With 1 base removed from V and 0 bases from J, the gap between germline ends came to 10 bases. This CDR3 region has 15 residues. The CDR3 loop is CASSLNEGVNTEAFF. The CDR3 DNA sequence: TGTGCCAGCAGCTTGAACGAAGGGGTGAACACTGAAGCTTTCTTT.

The chain couples TRBV5-1 to TRBJ2-3, with D maybe TRBD2 (5 bases). Germline-derived CDR1 and CDR2 are SGHRS and YFSETQ. V lost 4 bases, J lost 5 bases, and 8 bases lay in between. CDR3 length: 12 residues. The CDR3 region has the DNA TGCGCCAGCAGCCAAGAGGGAGATACGCAGTATTTT. It encodes CASSQEGDTQYF.